The clone carrying this T cell receptor beta chain has more than one count but fewer than ten. Its antigen is as yet unknown. The sample originates from a study of vaccination and CD4 T cells after COVID-19. Indicated treatment: roughly 10-day PBMC culture with coronavirus spike peptide pools or control peptides (ViraFEST assay). Sequencing of cultured CD4+ T cell DNA used the Oncomine TCR Beta short-read assay. One entry per CDR3 protein results from TCRdb running MiXCR on the PCR reads. The table has under 20,000 distinct CDR3 sequences, less than 65% seen once; the top ten hold roughly a third. Trimming removed 8 bases from V and 2 bases from J, with 13 bases in between. Germline-derived CDR1 and CDR2 are MNHEY and SMNVEV (reference sequence). The length of the CDR3 is 14 residues. Findings of the study overall: SARS-CoV-2-reactive clonotypes rose nonsignificantly, with the median going from 21 to 38.

The sample was cultured CD4+ T cells from blood, taken after SARS-CoV-2 vaccination. The clonotype originates from a human donor with COVID-19. The chain joins TRBV27 to TRBJ1-5; weak D call: TRBD1 (5 bases). The CDR3 protein is CASSTDDGNQPQHF. CDR3 coding DNA: TGTGCCAGCTCGACAGATGATGGCAATCAGCCCCAGCATTTT.